Below, 9 T cell receptor beta chains from the same sample are listed, as sequenced in a study of glioma-infiltrating T cells (dated by TCRdb to 2016 to 2017). TCRdb shows the sequencer as Illumina MiSeq. TCR alpha and beta CDR3 regions were amplified with the iRepertoire nested amplicon-rescue multiplex PCR (arm-PCR) platform from RNA. The raw public data were reprocessed by TCRdb itself: fastp quality trimming at Q25, MiXCR clonotype calling, in-frame beta chains only. Under each unique CDR3 protein, matching rows form one entry showing the most common genes and DNA. The sample records over 140,000 distinct CDR3 sequences, about 39% of which are singletons. Around 20% of the sample is held by the ten biggest clonotypes. Material: glioma tissue, nonneoplastic brain tissue, or PBMCs (not recorded which). The receptors originated from a human donor with low-grade glioma or glioblastoma, undergoing nonglioma brain surgery, or in good health (not recorded which).

This clonotype was picked up a small number of times. The chain joins TRBV2 to TRBJ1-1, with unresolved D. V shed 7 bases and J shed 8 bases, with 26 bases lying between them. The CDR3 totals 16 residues. Germline V gene lookup returns CDR1 SNHLY and CDR2 FYNNEI. The DNA for the CDR3 is TGTGCCAGCACCAGCACTAGATTCGGACTTAGGGAGGAAGCTTTCTTT. Amino acids: CASTSTRFGLREEAFF.

This clonotype occurred a few times. The V gene is TRBV20-1, the J gene TRBJ1-1, with D possibly matching TRBD1 (5 bases). V was clipped by 6 bases and J by 1 base, with 15 bases between them. Germline V gene sequence: CDR1 DFQATT, CDR2 SNEGSKA (reference sequence). The CDR3 has 14 residues. The CDR3 DNA reads TGCAGTGCCCCCCACATGGGGCGGAACACTGAAGCTTTCTTT. This encodes CSAPHMGRNTEAFF.

This clonotype was observed a few times. V is TRBV6-1 and J is TRBJ1-5; 7 positions match TRBD1. There are 15 residues in the CDR3. V shed 6 bases, J shed 4 bases, and the junction held 9 bases outside the gene matches. Germline CDR1 MNHNS, CDR2 SASEGT. DNA for the CDR3: TGTGCCAGCAGCCCCCGGGACAGATCAAATCAGCCCCAGCATTTT. Translating gives CASSPRDRSNQPQHF.

The J gene is TRBJ2-5, the V gene TRBV4-1; 11 bases are shared with TRBD2. The CDR3 sequence is 15 residues long. The J segment lost 0 bases and the V segment lost 5 bases, leaving 2 bases of the junction unmatched. Germline V gene lookup returns CDR1 MGHRA and CDR2 YSYEKL. CDR3 in DNA: TGCGCCAGCAGCAGGACTAGCGGGTACCAAGAGACCCAGTACTTC. It encodes CASSRTSGYQETQYF.

Only one count was recorded for this clonotype. This chain uses TRBV3-1 with TRBJ2-5; 7 bases map to TRBD1. Germline V gene lookup returns CDR1 LGHDT and CDR2 YNNKEL (reference sequence). The trim removed 0 bases at V and 1 base at J, leaving 2 bases unmatched. The CDR3 runs 15 residues. The CDR3 here is CASSQEGGLQETQYF. CDR3 DNA sequence: TGTGCCAGCAGCCAAGAAGGGGGCCTCCAAGAGACCCAGTACTTC.

This clonotype was seen only a few times. The chain combines TRBV6-2 or TRBV6-3 with TRBJ1-2, with D unclear. V gave up 0 bases and J gave up 2 bases, with 7 bases separating them. Germline CDR1 MNHEY, CDR2 SVGEGT. The CDR3 is 14 residues long. The CDR3 DNA follows: TGTGCCAGCAGTTACTCGGCAGAGAACTATGGCTACACCTTC. Protein product: CASSYSAENYGYTF.

The chain links TRBV6-1 to TRBJ2-7, with 8 positions matching TRBD2. V shed 6 bases, J shed 1 base, and the junction held 11 bases outside the gene matches. There are 16 residues in the CDR3. The V gene's germline CDR1 is MNHNS and CDR2 SASEGT. This CDR3 reads CASRHNSGTSSYEQYF. CDR3 bases: TGTGCCAGCAGACACAATAGCGGGACCTCATCCTACGAGCAGTACTTC.

The chain employs TRBV3-1 and TRBJ1-1; D remains unclear. In germline, CDR1 is LGHDT, CDR2 YNNKEL (reference sequence). This CDR3 contains 11 residues. Trimming cost V 0 bases and J 6 bases, with 2 bases left between them. The CDR3 DNA follows: TGTGCCAGCAGCCAAGATGCTGAAGCTTTCTTT. This sequence encodes CASSQDAEAFF.

This chain links TRBV7-2 with TRBJ1-2; the D is unclear. Trimming removed 0 bases from V and 9 bases from J, with 8 bases in between. Germline CDR1 SGHTA, CDR2 FQGNSA. This CDR3 is built from 12 residues. The CDR3 loop is CASSLAEASYTF. The DNA of the CDR3 is TGTGCCAGCAGCTTAGCGGAGGCGAGCTACACCTTC.